A selection of T cell receptor beta chains follows, all from one sample in a study of blood T cell repertoires in COVID-19. Only in-frame clones appear in the TCRdb table, and some are missing; sequencing was by immunoSEQ multiplex PCR. This table holds about 420,000 clones, over 85% found once. Sequencing was done on a sample of peripheral blood. Receptor source: a man aged 18 to 29 with COVID-19, enrolled during active disease. Both conserved end residues are part of each CDR3. Clone sizes are given selectively: once, few, many, or a class where the clone is expanded.

once	TRBV7-7	TRBJ2-5	CASSSGGAYQETQYF
-	TRBV12-5	TRBJ1-5	CASGAIFSGTADNQPQHF
few	TRBV27	TRBJ2-1	CASSFRTGLVPSSSYNEQFF
-	TRBV11-2	TRBJ2-5	CASSLLREVTSEETQYF
-	TRBV24-1	TRBJ2-3	CATQGTDTQYF
-	TRBV11-3	TRBJ2-6	CASSLGQGLGANVLTF
once	TRBV15	TRBJ2-1	CATSRPRAGGPHEQFF
-	TRBV5-6	TRBJ1-3	CASSFKGQGGRNTIYF
once	TRBV3-1/TRBV3-2	TRBJ2-1	CASSLITSGRRWEQFF
once	TRBV5-4	TRBJ2-4	CASSLKGKNIQYF